A selection of T cell receptor beta chains follows, all from one sample in a study of cytomegalovirus exposure and HLA in healthy donors. The method was immunoSEQ multiplex PCR; TCRdb's version includes in-frame clones alone and lacks a portion of them. The sample yields 90,000 to 100,000 clones, roughly 76% seen once. Sample: PBMCs. These TCRs come from a man in his forties or fifties in good health and CMV-seronegative. CDR3s include the opening cysteine and the closing phenylalanine or tryptophan. Fields, in order: D gene, clone size, J gene, V gene, CDR3 DNA, CDR3 protein. D genes are given only for firm matches. Clone size is stated in some rows and not others, as once, few, many or a class when expanded.

.	.	TRBJ1-5	TRBV19	TGTGCCAGTAGTGTAGGGGCTTTCGGCCAGCCCCAGCATTTT	CASSVGAFGQPQHF
.	.	TRBJ2-3	TRBV4-3	TGCGCCAGCAGCCAAGTAGCAGCGGATACGCAGTATTTT	CASSQVAADTQYF
.	.	TRBJ2-7	TRBV21-1	TGTGCCAGCAGCGTGCGACTAGCGGCCTCCTACGAGCAGTACTTC	CASSVRLAASYEQYF
.	.	TRBJ1-6	TRBV2	TGTGCCAGCAGGGACAGCTCCTATAATTCACCCCTCCACTTT	CASRDSSYNSPLHF
TRBD1	.	TRBJ1-1	TRBV6-5	TGTGCCAGCAGTCCGAGGACAGGGGGAGAAGCTTTCTTT	CASSPRTGGEAFF
.	.	TRBJ2-5	TRBV7-2	TGTGCCAGCAGCTTAGATCCGTCAAGCGCGACCCAGTACTTC	CASSLDPSSATQYF
.	few	TRBJ1-5	TRBV7-2	TGTGCCAGCAGCTTATTCCCCACAGGGAAGGTTGTTCAGCCCCAGCATTTT	CASSLFPTGKVVQPQHF
.	.	TRBJ2-2	TRBV5-1	TGCGCCAGCAGCTCACTCACCGGGGAGCTGTTTTTT	CASSSLTGELFF
.	.	TRBJ1-3	TRBV9	TGTGCCAGATTCCCCGGGACAACAGTAATCCCATGGCCTACGAGCTCTGGAAACACCATATATTTT	CARFPGTTVIPWPTSSGNTIYF
.	.	TRBJ2-1	TRBV29-1	TGCAGCGTTGTGAGGCAGGGCTCCTACAATGAGCAGTTCTTC	CSVVRQGSYNEQFF
.	.	TRBJ1-2	TRBV5-4	TGTGCCAGCAGCTTGGCCGGAGGGGCAGGGCATGGCTACACCTTC	CASSLAGGAGHGYTF
TRBD1	once	TRBJ2-3	TRBV2	TGTGCCCGGGACAGCCGATCTAGCACAGATACGCAGTATTTT	CARDSRSSTDTQYF
.	.	TRBJ2-2	TRBV5-1	TGCGCCAGCAGCTCTCTAGGAACGAACACCGGGGAGCTGTTTTTT	CASSSLGTNTGELFF
.	.	TRBJ1-2	TRBV5-5	TGTGCCAGCAGCCAGGTCGTCTATGGCTACACCTTC	CASSQVVYGYTF
.	.	TRBJ1-2	TRBV27	TGTGCCAGCAGTCCCTTACATCGAGGCTATGGCTACACCTTC	CASSPLHRGYGYTF
TRBD2	.	TRBJ2-3	TRBV18	TGTGCCAGCTCACGGACTAGCATGGATACGCAGTATTTT	CASSRTSMDTQYF
TRBD2	.	TRBJ2-1	TRBV6-6	TGTGCCAGCAGTCCCCCCGGGACTAGCAGCAATGAGCAGTTCTTC	CASSPPGTSSNEQFF
.	.	TRBJ2-3	TRBV10-3	TGTGCCATCACTGGACAGTCTACAGATACGCAGTATTTT	CAITGQSTDTQYF
TRBD1	.	TRBJ2-2	TRBV6-1	TGTGCCAGCAGAACCGGGACAGGACACGGGGAGCTGTTTTTT	CASRTGTGHGELFF
.	.	TRBJ2-2	TRBV4-1	TGCGCCAGCAGCCAAGGTAGTGGTGGCGGGGAGCTGTTTTTT	CASSQGSGGGELFF
TRBD1	.	TRBJ1-6	TRBV5-6	TGTGCCAGCAGCCAACAGGGGGCATATTCACCCCTCCACTTT	CASSQQGAYSPLHF
.	.	TRBJ1-2	TRBV7-2	TGTGCCAGCAGCACTACAGGGCTCGCCTATGGCTACACCTTC	CASSTTGLAYGYTF
.	.	TRBJ1-1	TRBV6-5	TGTGCCAGCAGTGGGGGGGGAGCAGCTTTCTTT	CASSGGGAAFF
.	.	TRBJ1-1	TRBV15	TGTGCCACCAGCAGAGTAAAAATCTCCACTGAAGCTTTCTTT	CATSRVKISTEAFF
TRBD1	.	TRBJ2-1	TRBV2	TGTGCCAGCGGGACAGGGCCTGACAATGAGCAGTTCTTC	CASGTGPDNEQFF
TRBD1	few	TRBJ2-5	TRBV6-4	TGTGCCAGCAGCGCCACAGGGGATCAAGAGACCCAGTACTTC	CASSATGDQETQYF
TRBD1	.	TRBJ1-6	TRBV14	TGTGCCAGCAGCCAATGGACAGGGGGCGCGCGGTCACCCCTCCACTTT	CASSQWTGGARSPLHF
TRBD2	.	TRBJ2-7	TRBV7-8	TGTGCCAGCAGCTTCAGTAGCGGGCACGAGCAGTACTTC	CASSFSSGHEQYF
TRBD2	few	TRBJ2-7	TRBV4-3	TGCGCCAGCAGCCAAGGACTAGCGGGAGTCAACGAGCAGTACTTC	CASSQGLAGVNEQYF
.	.	TRBJ1-3	TRBV9	TGTGCCAGCAGCGTAGAAGCGACAGAGATGGGAAACACCATATATTTT	CASSVEATEMGNTIYF
.	.	TRBJ2-2	TRBV18	TGTGCCAGCTCACCGCAACTAGACACCGGGGAGCTGTTTTTT	CASSPQLDTGELFF
TRBD1	.	TRBJ2-1	TRBV5-1	TGCGCCAGCAGCCCTACCGGGACAGGGGCGTACAATGAGCAGTTCTTC	CASSPTGTGAYNEQFF
.	.	TRBJ1-3	TRBV18	TGTGCCAGCTCACCGGGGGGATCCTCTGGAAACACCATATATTTT	CASSPGGSSGNTIYF
.	.	TRBJ2-5	TRBV7-9	TGTGCCAGCAGCCCCACCTTGGTAGCGCGGGCCCAAGAGACCCAGTACTTC	CASSPTLVARAQETQYF
TRBD1	.	TRBJ2-7	TRBV18	TGTGCCAGCTCACAACAGGGGGGATGGCTCCTCCAGTCTTACGAGCAGTACTTC	CASSQQGGWLLQSYEQYF
.	.	TRBJ2-1	TRBV6-5	TGTGCCAGCAGATTGTCCCGGGGCTACAATGAGCAGTTCTTC	CASRLSRGYNEQFF
TRBD1	.	TRBJ1-5	TRBV6-1	TGTGCCAGCAGTGAACAGCTAGACAGGGACAATCAGCCCCAGCATTTT	CASSEQLDRDNQPQHF
.	.	TRBJ1-1	TRBV7-9	TGTGCCAGCAGCCAGGGGTCCGTGAACACTGAAGCTTTCTTT	CASSQGSVNTEAFF
TRBD1	few	TRBJ2-7	TRBV5-1	TGCGCCAGCAGCTTATGGTCCCGGGACAGGGAGATTCCGTACGAGCAGTACTTC	CASSLWSRDREIPYEQYF
TRBD2	.	TRBJ2-7	TRBV25-1	TGTGCCAGCACCAGCACGACTAGCGGTCTCTACGAGCAGTACTTC	CASTSTTSGLYEQYF
.	.	TRBJ2-7	TRBV27	TGTGCCAGCAGTGCCCAGGGATACGAGCAGTACTTC	CASSAQGYEQYF
.	.	TRBJ2-5	TRBV19	TGTGCCAGTAGTATCCTCGGGTCGGCGGCCCTGAGGGAGCAGTACTTC	CASSILGSAALREQYF
.	.	TRBJ1-5	TRBV19	TGTGCCAGTAGTATAGAATGGGCACTTAGCAATCAGCCCCAGCATTTT	CASSIEWALSNQPQHF
TRBD1	.	TRBJ2-1	TRBV27	TGTGCCAGCAGTTTGCACTGGACAGGGGCCGAGCAGTTCTTC	CASSLHWTGAEQFF
TRBD2	.	TRBJ2-1	TRBV9	TGTGCCAGCAGCCTTCCTGGGTCGGGTAGCGGGAGACGGGATGAGCAGTTCTTC	CASSLPGSGSGRRDEQFF
TRBD2	.	TRBJ2-7	TRBV10-3	TGTGCCATCAGAAAAACACGGACTAGCGGGTCTTACGAGCAGTACTTC	CAIRKTRTSGSYEQYF
TRBD1	.	TRBJ2-7	TRBV28	TGTGCCAGCACAACAGGGGGCGAGCAGTACTTC	CASTTGGEQYF
.	.	TRBJ2-7	TRBV13	TGTGCCAGCAGTTCAGGGGACGGGGAGCAGTACTTC	CASSSGDGEQYF
.	.	TRBJ2-7	TRBV18	TGTGCCAGCTCACCACGTAGTTCCCAAATAACTTCCTACGAGCAGTACTTC	CASSPRSSQITSYEQYF
.	.	TRBJ1-5	TRBV27	TGTGCCAGCAGTTTTACAGAGAATCAGCCCCAGCATTTT	CASSFTENQPQHF
.	.	TRBJ1-2	TRBV28	TGTGCCAGCAGGACGGACACTTGGGGCTACACCTTC	CASRTDTWGYTF
.	once	TRBJ2-5	TRBV7-2	TGTGCCAGCAGCTTGAACATGCAAGAGACCCAGTACTTC	CASSLNMQETQYF
.	.	TRBJ1-1	TRBV28	TGTGCCAGCAGCCGGACTTACCAAGCTTTCTTT	CASSRTYQAFF
.	.	TRBJ1-2	TRBV25-1	TGTGCCAGTTCAACGGTTCACTATGGCTACACCTTC	CASSTVHYGYTF
.	.	TRBJ2-1	TRBV7-3	TGTGCCAGCAGCCAATTGACAGGTGCCCATGAGCAGTTCTTC	CASSQLTGAHEQFF
.	.	TRBJ1-4	TRBV28	TGTGCCAGCAGTCCCCTGGTGGGGGCTCGAGAAAAACTGTTTTTT	CASSPLVGAREKLFF
.	.	TRBJ2-2	TRBV9	TGTGCCAGCAGCGCAAGAACAGGGGAGGCCGGGGAGCTGTTTTTT	CASSARTGEAGELFF
TRBD1	few	TRBJ1-2	TRBV2	TGTGCCAGCAGGCTAGGGGGCGCGGATAATGGCTACACCTTC	CASRLGGADNGYTF
.	few	TRBJ2-7	TRBV11-2	TGTGCCAGCAGCTCTTTCTACGAGCAGTACTTC	CASSSFYEQYF